A single sample gave rise to the 30 T cell receptor beta chains below, sequenced in a study of sequential checkpoint blockade in melanoma. Data came from immunoSEQ multiplex PCR; TCRdb stores just in-frame clones and leaves some out. The sample lists roughly 17,000 clones, approximately 70% occurring once. The treatment: randomized to nivolumab then ipilimumab (arm A) or the reverse (arm B). This specimen consisted of CD8+ T cells sorted from blood (inferred from file names), obtained from a patient given nivolumab and ipilimumab in sequence. These receptors came from a human donor with melanoma.

Judged by abundance, this clone is medium-sized. V usage is TRBV7-9 and J usage is TRBJ1-2; D gene ambiguous. The CDR3 length is 14 residues. The germline gives CDR1 SEHNR, CDR2 FQNEAQ (reference sequence). Trimming stripped 5 bases from V and 4 bases from J, with 14 bases between. The chain's CDR3 is CASSPPGIAYGYTF. In DNA form, the CDR3 reads TGTGCCAGCAGCCCACCGGGGATAGCCTATGGCTACACCTTC.

The J gene is TRBJ1-5, the V gene TRBV28; 12 nucleotides align to TRBD1. The CDR3 consists of 17 residues. Germline V CDR1 and CDR2: MDHEN, SYDVKM. V lost 10 bases, J lost 0 bases, and 10 bases stayed unmatched. The CDR3 region is CATTGQGAHLSNQPQHF. The CDR3 DNA follows: TGTGCCACCACGGGACAGGGGGCGCACCTTAGCAATCAGCCCCAGCATTTT.

This clone was observed a few times. V gene TRBV11-2 combines with J gene TRBJ2-1; TRBD2 matches 9 bases. V was clipped by 4 bases and J by 9 bases; unmatched bases: 10. The length of the CDR3 is 15 residues. Germline V gene lookup returns CDR1 SGHAT and CDR2 FQNNGV. The CDR3 spells CASSSSTGLAVEQFF. For the CDR3, the DNA is TGTGCCAGCAGCTCCTCTACGGGACTAGCCGTTGAGCAGTTCTTC.

The chain uses TRBV7-6 and TRBJ2-5, with TRBD2 matching 7 bases. The J segment lost 2 bases and the V segment lost 4 bases, leaving 10 bases of the junction unmatched. This CDR3 has 16 residues. The germline V gene encodes CDR1 SGHVS and CDR2 FNYEAQ. DNA for the CDR3: TGTGCCAGCAGCTCCCCGGGTAGCGGGCTACAAGAGACCCAGTACTTC. This gives the protein CASSSPGSGLQETQYF.

A word on this clone: The sample contains more than one DNA sequence encoding this CDR3. This rearrangement joins TRBV7-9 to TRBJ2-7; 9 bases match TRBD1. Germline V gene lookup returns CDR1 SEHNR and CDR2 FQNEAQ (reference sequence). The CDR3 spans 14 residues. V shed 3 bases, J shed 2 bases, and the junction held 2 bases outside the gene matches. The DNA for the CDR3 is TGTGCCAGCAGCTTTGGGACAGGGACCTACGAGCAGTACTTC. It yields the protein CASSFGTGTYEQYF.

This chain joins TRBV13 and TRBJ1-1; tentative D call: TRBD1 (6 bases). Trimming took 5 bases from V and 2 from J, leaving 9 bases between them. Germline V CDR1 and CDR2: PRHDT, FYEKMQ (reference sequence). This CDR3 spans 13 amino acids. CDR3 nucleotide sequence: TGTGCCAGCAGCCCGGACAGCAACACTGAAGCTTTCTTT. Amino acids: CASSPDSNTEAFF.

The chain links TRBV19 to TRBJ2-1; TRBD1 is a possible D gene (5 bases). The CDR3 consists of 13 residues. The V gene's germline CDR1 is LNHDA and CDR2 SQIVND (reference sequence). Trimming stripped 3 bases from V and 4 bases from J, with 7 bases between. The CDR3: CASSMDIYNEQFF. CDR3 in DNA: TGTGCCAGTAGTATGGACATTTACAATGAGCAGTTCTTC.

V is TRBV27 and J is TRBJ2-5; 10 bases are a match to TRBD2. The J call may be mistaken, given a closer DNA end match to TRBJ2-7. Germline CDR1 MNHEY, CDR2 SMNVEV (reference sequence). The length of the CDR3 is 16 residues. The CDR3 nucleotides are TGTGCCAGCAGTTTAATCCCCAGCGGGGGGGCCGGCGAGCAGTACTTC. Translated, it gives CASSLIPSGGAGEQYF.

As for this clone: One junction end does not reproduce the germline sequence, and a read error may be involved. The V and J genes are TRBV10-3 and TRBJ2-7; TRBD1 might be the D (5 bases). Germline CDR1 ENHRY, CDR2 SYGVKD. CDR3 size: 12 residues. This CDR3 is CATQEPSYGQYF. The CDR3 nucleotides are TGTGCCACACAGGAGCCATCCTACGGGCAGTACTTC.

This clone is judged large (0.1 to 1%). The chain has TRBV6-4 and TRBJ2-2; D remains unclear. Deletions cut 3 bases from V and 0 bases from J, with 8 bases between. The CDR3 consists of 15 residues. Germline V gives CDR1 MRHNA, CDR2 SNTAGT. The CDR3 DNA sequence: TGTGCCAGCAGTGAAAGCGCGGCGAACACCGGGGAGCTGTTTTTT. Its translation: CASSESAANTGELFF.

The genes are TRBV6-5 and TRBJ1-4; possible D gene TRBD1, 6 bases. The CDR3 loop spans 16 amino acids. Trimming stripped 4 bases from V and 4 bases from J, with 16 bases between. Germline CDR1 MNHEY, CDR2 SVGAGI. CDR3 nucleotide sequence: TGTGCCAGCAGTTCGACCGAAACAGGGTATAATGAAAAACTGTTTTTT. Translating it yields CASSSTETGYNEKLFF.

The J gene is TRBJ2-7, the V gene TRBV28; D not resolved. Germline V gene lookup returns CDR1 MDHEN and CDR2 SYDVKM. Trimming pared 5 bases from V and 5 bases from J, leaving 7 bases between. This CDR3 comprises 11 residues. The CDR3 spells CASSRGNEQYF. In DNA form, the CDR3 reads TGTGCCAGCAGTAGAGGTAACGAGCAGTACTTC.

This chain links TRBV6-5 with TRBJ2-7; 12 nucleotides align to TRBD1. CDR3 length equals 14 residues. V trimming: 2 bases; J trimming: 5 bases; junction bases outside the gene matches: 1. CDR1 is MNHEY and CDR2 is SVGAGI in the germline V gene. The CDR3 region is CASSYGTGGDEQYF. The CDR3 DNA reads as TGTGCCAGCAGTTACGGGACAGGGGGCGACGAGCAGTACTTC.

The chain joins TRBV7-9 to TRBJ2-7; TRBD1 aligns across 10 bases. CDR1 and CDR2 (germline): SEHNR, FQNEAQ (reference sequence). The V and J ends lost 5 bases and 2 bases, in that order; junction bases with no gene match: 6. This CDR3 contains 15 residues. CDR3: CASSHGTGVPYEQYF. CDR3 DNA: TGTGCCAGCAGCCACGGGACAGGGGTCCCCTACGAGCAGTACTTC.

V and J are TRBV4-3 and TRBJ1-4; 8 bases match TRBD1. V was clipped by 1 base and J by 0 bases; unmatched bases: 4. The CDR3 contains 17 residues. The germline V gene encodes CDR1 LGHNA and CDR2 YSLEER. CDR3 coding DNA: TGCGCCAGCAGCCAAGGCAGGGGGCCCGCAACTAATGAAAAACTGTTTTTT. Protein: CASSQGRGPATNEKLFF.

CDR3 region: CASSTDSSKFYEQYF. The DNA of the CDR3 is TGTGCCAGCAGTACTGACAGTTCAAAATTCTACGAGCAGTACTTC. The V call is TRBV6-6, the J call TRBJ2-7; weak D call: TRBD1 (5 bases). Trimming removed 5 bases at V and 3 bases at J, with 17 bases between. CDR3 length equals 15 residues. CDR1 and CDR2 (germline): MNHNY, SVGAGI (reference sequence).

The chain joins TRBV7-9 to TRBJ2-5, with 13 bases matching TRBD2. CDR1 is SEHNR, CDR2 FQNEAQ, per germline (reference sequence). Trimming removed 5 bases from V and 3 bases from J; junction bases left unmatched: 3. The CDR3 runs 15 residues. CDR3 DNA sequence: TGTGCCAGCAGCACTACTAGCGGGGGGGAAGAGACCCAGTACTTC. Amino acids: CASSTTSGGEETQYF.

This sequence joins TRBV4-1 and TRBJ2-1; 9 bases are a match to TRBD2. The CDR3 has 16 residues. J was trimmed by 2 bases and V by 5 bases; bases with no gene match: 7. The germline gives CDR1 MGHRA, CDR2 YSYEKL. As DNA, the CDR3 is TGCGCCAGCAGCGGGAGTAGCGGGGGACCCTACAATGAGCAGTTCTTC. It is translated as CASSGSSGGPYNEQFF.

As to this clone: Other nucleotide sequences in the sample specify the same CDR3. In DNA form, the CDR3 reads TGTGCCAGCAGCGTAGGGTTAGCGGGGGATACGCAGTATTTT. It specifies CASSVGLAGDTQYF. The V call is TRBV9, the J call TRBJ2-3; TRBD2 matches 8 bases. V shed 0 bases and J 6 bases; nucleotides not matched to a gene: 3. Germline V gene lookup returns CDR1 SGDLS and CDR2 YYNGEE. CDR3 size: 14 residues.

This chain joins TRBV27 and TRBJ1-2, with 7 bases fitting TRBD1. The CDR3 is made up of 13 amino acids. V shed 5 bases, J shed 7 bases, and the junction held 7 bases outside the gene matches. Germline V gives CDR1 MNHEY, CDR2 SMNVEV (reference sequence). CDR3 loop: CASSLRGSPGYTF. Here the CDR3 DNA reads TGTGCCAGCAGTCTCAGGGGGTCCCCTGGCTACACCTTC.

The CDR3 is CASSIHRDSFYEQYF. CDR3 in DNA: TGTGCCAGCAGCATCCACCGGGACAGTTTCTACGAGCAGTACTTC. The chain couples TRBV7-2 to TRBJ2-7; TRBD1 agrees at 7 bases. The germline V gene encodes CDR1 SGHTA and CDR2 FQGNSA. V lost 5 bases to trimming and J lost 3 bases; unmatched junction nucleotides: 10. CDR3 length: 15 residues. The variable domain in full, completed from reference TRBV7-2 and TRBJ2-7, reads GAGVSQSPSNKVTEKGKDVELRCDPISGHTALYWYRQSLGQGLEFLIYFQGNSAPDKSGLPSDRFSAERTGGSVSTLTIQRTQQEDSAVYLCASSIHRDSFYEQYFGPGTRLTVT.

The CDR3 coding sequence is TGTGCCAGCAGCGCCTACCGGGAAGGCGAAAAACTGTTTTTT. This encodes CASSAYREGEKLFF. The chain recombines TRBV9 with TRBJ1-4; no reliable D call. Looked up from germline, CDR1 is SGDLS and CDR2 is YYNGEE. Trimming shortened V by 3 bases and J by 8 bases, and 14 bases separated the two germline ends. CDR3 length: 14 residues.

This clone is termed large. The genes are TRBV7-9 and TRBJ1-1; D is uncertain. The germline V gene has CDR1 SEHNR and CDR2 FQNEAQ (reference sequence). The CDR3 runs to 15 residues. V was trimmed by 1 base and J by 1 base, leaving 10 bases between them. Here the CDR3 DNA reads TGTGCCAGCAGCTTAGTTGGCTCTCGGAACACTGAAGCTTTCTTT. This encodes CASSLVGSRNTEAFF.

To note about this clone: The same CDR3 arises from other DNA sequences in this sample as well. The rearrangement links TRBV19 to TRBJ2-1; 7 nucleotides agree with TRBD2. Germline CDR1 reads LNHDA; CDR2 reads SQIVND (reference sequence). This CDR3 comprises 15 residues. The V segment lost 1 base and the J segment 3 bases; nucleotides outside the gene matches: 3. Written as DNA, the CDR3 is TGTGCCAGTAGTATAGCGGGGGGACTCTACAATGAGCAGTTCTTC. Translated: CASSIAGGLYNEQFF.

The chain carries TRBV7-6 and TRBJ2-3, with 8 bases fitting TRBD2. From germline, CDR1 is SGHVS and CDR2 FNYEAQ. The CDR3 runs to 15 residues. The junction had 4 bases not matched to a gene; V was cut back by 5 bases and J by 0 bases. The CDR3 reads CASSPTSGSTDTQYF. DNA of the CDR3: TGTGCCAGCAGCCCAACTAGCGGAAGCACAGATACGCAGTATTTT.

This chain links TRBV7-2 with TRBJ2-1; D is unresolved. CDR1 and CDR2 (germline): SGHTA, FQGNSA. The CDR3 covers 16 residues. Trimming cost V 1 base and J 0 bases, with 10 bases left between them. The CDR3 sequence: CASSLDSRSSYNEQFF. In DNA, the CDR3 is TGTGCCAGCAGCTTAGATTCGAGGAGCTCCTACAATGAGCAGTTCTTC.

This clone was seen more than once but under ten times. The rearrangement links TRBV10-3 to TRBJ2-7; possible D gene TRBD2, 5 bases. From germline, CDR1 is ENHRY and CDR2 SYGVKD. The V end was cut by 0 bases, the J end by 6 bases, with 12 bases between. The CDR3 is made up of 14 amino acids. CDR3 coding DNA: TGTGCCATCAGTGAGTCAGGAGGTCAGAGCGAGCAGTACTTC. Translated, it gives CAISESGGQSEQYF.

CDR3 bases: TGTGCCAGCTCACACCCTTCGACAGGGGGCAACGAGCAGTACTTC. This sequence encodes CASSHPSTGGNEQYF. The chain uses TRBV18 and TRBJ2-7, with 10 bases aligning to TRBD1. The CDR3 sequence is 15 residues long. Germline V CDR1 and CDR2: KGHSH, LQKENI. With V trimmed by 4 bases and J by 5 bases, 8 bases remained unmatched.

In this sample, this clone turned up once. This chain links TRBV28 with TRBJ1-5; D ambiguous. Per germline, CDR1 MDHEN and CDR2 SYDVKM. The V and J ends lost 2 bases and 4 bases respectively, with 6 bases between them. The CDR3 totals 13 residues. The CDR3 nucleotides read TGTGCCAGCAGTTTAAATTCGAATCAGCCCCAGCATTTT. Residues: CASSLNSNQPQHF.

This rearrangement joins TRBV28 to TRBJ1-5, with a tentative D call TRBD1 (6 bases). V dropped 6 bases and J dropped 1 base, with 13 bases sitting between them. This CDR3 spans 15 amino acids. Germline assignment: CDR1 MDHEN and CDR2 SYDVKM. CDR3 sequence reads: CASSTQGMSNQPQHF. The CDR3, as DNA: TGTGCCAGCAGCACACAGGGTATGAGCAATCAGCCCCAGCATTTT.